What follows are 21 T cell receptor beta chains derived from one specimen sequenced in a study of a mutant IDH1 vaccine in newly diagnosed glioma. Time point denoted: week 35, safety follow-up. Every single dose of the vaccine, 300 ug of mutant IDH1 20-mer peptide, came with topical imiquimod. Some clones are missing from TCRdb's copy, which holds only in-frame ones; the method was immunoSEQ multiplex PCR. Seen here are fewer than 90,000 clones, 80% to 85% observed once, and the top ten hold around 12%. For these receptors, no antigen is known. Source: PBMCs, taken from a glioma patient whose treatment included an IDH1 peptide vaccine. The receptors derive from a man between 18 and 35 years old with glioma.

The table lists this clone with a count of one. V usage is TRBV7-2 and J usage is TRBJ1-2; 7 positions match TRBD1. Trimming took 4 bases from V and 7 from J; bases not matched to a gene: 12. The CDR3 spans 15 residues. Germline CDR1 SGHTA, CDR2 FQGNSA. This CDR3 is CASSSRGQGGSGYTF. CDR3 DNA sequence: TGTGCCAGCAGCTCCCGGGGGCAGGGGGGTTCTGGCTACACCTTC.

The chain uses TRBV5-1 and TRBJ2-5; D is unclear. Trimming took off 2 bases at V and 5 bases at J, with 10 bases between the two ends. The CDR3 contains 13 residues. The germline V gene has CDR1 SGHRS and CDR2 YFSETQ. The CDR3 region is CASSLGYEETQYF. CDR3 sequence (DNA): TGCGCCAGCAGCTTAGGATACGAGGAGACCCAGTACTTC.

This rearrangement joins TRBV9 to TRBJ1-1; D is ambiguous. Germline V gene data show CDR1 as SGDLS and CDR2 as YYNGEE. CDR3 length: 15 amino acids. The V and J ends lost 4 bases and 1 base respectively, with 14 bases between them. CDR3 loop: CASSREAATNTEAFF. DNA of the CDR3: TGTGCCAGCAGCCGGGAAGCAGCGACGAACACTGAAGCTTTCTTT.

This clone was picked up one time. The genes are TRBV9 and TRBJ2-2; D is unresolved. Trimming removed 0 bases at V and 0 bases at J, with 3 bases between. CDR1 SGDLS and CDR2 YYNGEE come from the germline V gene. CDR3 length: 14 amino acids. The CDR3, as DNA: TGTGCCAGCAGCGTAGCTCCGAACACCGGGGAGCTGTTTTTT. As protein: CASSVAPNTGELFF.

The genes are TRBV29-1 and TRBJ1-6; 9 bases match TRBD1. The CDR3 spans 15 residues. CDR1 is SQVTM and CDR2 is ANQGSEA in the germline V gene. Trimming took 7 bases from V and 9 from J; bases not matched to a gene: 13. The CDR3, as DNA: TGCAGCGCCCGAACGGGGACAGGGATGAGTTCACCCCTCCACTTT. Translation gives CSARTGTGMSSPLHF.

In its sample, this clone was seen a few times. In DNA, the CDR3 is TGTGCCAGCCACAGGGCCTCCCAGTGGACTGAAGCTTTCTTT. It is translated as CASHRASQWTEAFF. The chain is built from TRBV6-5 and TRBJ1-1; tentatively, D is TRBD1 (6 bases). The CDR3 totals 14 residues. Germline CDR1 reads MNHEY; CDR2 reads SVGAGI. V was pared by 8 bases and J by 5 bases, with 18 bases between.

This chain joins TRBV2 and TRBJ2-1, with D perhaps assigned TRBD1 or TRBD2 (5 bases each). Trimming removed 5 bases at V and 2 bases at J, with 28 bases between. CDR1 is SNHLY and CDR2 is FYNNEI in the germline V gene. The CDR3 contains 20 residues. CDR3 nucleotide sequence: TGTGCCAGCAGTCACAAACTGGGCAGGGAAGGAGAGGGGACCTACAATGAGCAGTTCTTC. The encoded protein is CASSHKLGREGEGTYNEQFF.

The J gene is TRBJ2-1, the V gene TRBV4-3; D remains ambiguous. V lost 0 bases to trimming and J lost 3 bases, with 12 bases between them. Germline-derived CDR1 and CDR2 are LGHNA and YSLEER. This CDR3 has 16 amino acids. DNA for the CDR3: TGCGCCAGCAGCCAAGATAGGTGGCTAGGCTACAATGAGCAGTTCTTC. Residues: CASSQDRWLGYNEQFF.

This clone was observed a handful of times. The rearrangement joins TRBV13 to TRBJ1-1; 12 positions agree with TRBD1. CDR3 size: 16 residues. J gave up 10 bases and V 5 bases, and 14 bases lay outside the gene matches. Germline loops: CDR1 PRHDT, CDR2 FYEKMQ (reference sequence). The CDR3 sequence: CASSEGGDRGQRGAFF. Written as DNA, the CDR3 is TGTGCCAGCAGCGAAGGGGGGGACAGGGGGCAACGGGGAGCTTTCTTT. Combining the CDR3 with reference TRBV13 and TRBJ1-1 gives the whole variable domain AAGVIQSPRHLIKEKRETATLKCYPIPRHDTVYWYQQGPGQDPQFLISFYEKMQSDKGSIPDRFSAQQFSDYHSELNMSSLELGDSALYFCASSEGGDRGQRGAFFGQGTRLTVV.

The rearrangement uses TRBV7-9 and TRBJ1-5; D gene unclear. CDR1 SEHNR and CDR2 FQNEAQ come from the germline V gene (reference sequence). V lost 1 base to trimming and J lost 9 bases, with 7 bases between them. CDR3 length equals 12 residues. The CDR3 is CASSLVVGPQHF. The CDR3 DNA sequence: TGTGCCAGCAGCTTAGTTGTGGGGCCCCAGCATTTT.

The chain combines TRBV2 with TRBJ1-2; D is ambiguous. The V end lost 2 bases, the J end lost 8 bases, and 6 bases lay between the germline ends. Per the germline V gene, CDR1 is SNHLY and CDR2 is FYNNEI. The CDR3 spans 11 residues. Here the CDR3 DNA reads TGTGCCAGCAGTGAATGGCAGGGCTACACCTTC. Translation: CASSEWQGYTF.

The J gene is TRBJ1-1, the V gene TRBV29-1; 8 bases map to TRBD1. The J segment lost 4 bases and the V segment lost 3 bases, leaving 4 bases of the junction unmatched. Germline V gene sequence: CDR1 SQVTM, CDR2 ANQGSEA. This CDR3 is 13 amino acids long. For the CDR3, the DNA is TGCAGCGTTGACCCTGGACAGGGCACTGAAGCTTTCTTT. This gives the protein CSVDPGQGTEAFF.

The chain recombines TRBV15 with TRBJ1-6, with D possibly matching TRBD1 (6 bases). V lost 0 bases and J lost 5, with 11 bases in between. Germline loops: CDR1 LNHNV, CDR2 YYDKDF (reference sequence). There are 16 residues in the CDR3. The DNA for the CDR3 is TGTGCCACCAGCAGAGATCCCAGGGGAGATAATTCACCCCTCCACTTT. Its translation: CATSRDPRGDNSPLHF. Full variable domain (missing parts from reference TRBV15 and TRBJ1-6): DAMVIQNPRYQVTQFGKPVTLSCSQTLNHNVMYWYQQKSSQAPKLLFHYYDKDFNNEADTPDNFQSRRPNTSFCFLDIRSPGLGDTAMYLCATSRDPRGDNSPLHFGNGTRLTVT.

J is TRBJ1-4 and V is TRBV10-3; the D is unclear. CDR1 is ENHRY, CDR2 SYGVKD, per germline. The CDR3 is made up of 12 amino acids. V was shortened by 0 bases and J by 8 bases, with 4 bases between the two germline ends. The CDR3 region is CAISESMEKLFF. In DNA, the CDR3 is TGTGCCATCAGTGAGTCGATGGAAAAACTGTTTTTT.

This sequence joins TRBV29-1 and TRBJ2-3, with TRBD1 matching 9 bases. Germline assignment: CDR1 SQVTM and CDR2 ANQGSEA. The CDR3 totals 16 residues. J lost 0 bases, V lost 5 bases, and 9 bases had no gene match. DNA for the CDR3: TGCAGCGTTCGTGGACAGGGGAGGGGGAGCACAGATACGCAGTATTTT. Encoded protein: CSVRGQGRGSTDTQYF.

As DNA, the CDR3 is TGTGCCAGCAGTTACGCGGGGGCTAATGAAAAACTGTTTTTT. This codes for CASSYAGANEKLFF. The gene calls are TRBV6-6 and TRBJ1-4, with a weak D call TRBD1 (5 bases). CDR3 size: 14 residues. Germline CDR1 and CDR2: MNHNY and SVGAGI (reference sequence). V was trimmed by 2 bases and J by 3 bases, leaving 7 bases between them.

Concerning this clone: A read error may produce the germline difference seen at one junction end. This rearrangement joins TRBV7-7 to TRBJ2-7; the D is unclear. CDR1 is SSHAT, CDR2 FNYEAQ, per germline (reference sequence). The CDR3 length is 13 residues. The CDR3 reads CASSLAPQDEQYF. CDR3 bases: TGTGCTAGCAGCTTAGCACCTCAGGACGAGCAGTACTTC.

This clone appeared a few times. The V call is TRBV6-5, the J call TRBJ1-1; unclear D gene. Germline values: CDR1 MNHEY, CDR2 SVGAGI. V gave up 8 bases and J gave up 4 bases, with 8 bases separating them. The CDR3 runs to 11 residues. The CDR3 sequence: CASASSTEAFF. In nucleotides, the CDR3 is TGTGCCAGCGCGTCGAGCACTGAAGCTTTCTTT.

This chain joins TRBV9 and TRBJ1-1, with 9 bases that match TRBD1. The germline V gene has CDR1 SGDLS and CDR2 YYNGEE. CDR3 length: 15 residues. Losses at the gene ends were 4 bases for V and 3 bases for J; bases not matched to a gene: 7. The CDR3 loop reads CASSLTGGSHTEAFF. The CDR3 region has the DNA TGTGCCAGCAGCTTAACAGGGGGCAGCCACACTGAAGCTTTCTTT.

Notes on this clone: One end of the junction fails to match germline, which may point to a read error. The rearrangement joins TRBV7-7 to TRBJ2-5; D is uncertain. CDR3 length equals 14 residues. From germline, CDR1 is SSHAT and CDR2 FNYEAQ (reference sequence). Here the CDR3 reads CASSFGSLQETQYF. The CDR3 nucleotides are TGTGCTAGCAGCTTTGGGTCCCTTCAAGAGACCCAGTACTTC. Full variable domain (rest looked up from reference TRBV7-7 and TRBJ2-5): GAGVSQSPRYKVTKRGQDVTLRCDPISSHATLYWYQQALGQGPEFLTYFNYEAQPDKSGLPSDRFSAERPEGSISTLTIQRTEQRDSAMYRCASSFGSLQETQYFGPGTRLLVL.

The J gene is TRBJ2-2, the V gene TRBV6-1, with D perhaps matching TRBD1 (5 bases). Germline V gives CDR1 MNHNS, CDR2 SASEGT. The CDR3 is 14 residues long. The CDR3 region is CATAYDRNTGELFF. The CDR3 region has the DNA TGTGCTACAGCATATGACAGAAACACCGGGGAGCTGTTTTTT.